The text below deals with one T cell receptor (beta chain). Trimming removed 6 bases from V and 1 base from J; junction bases left unmatched: 8. The length of the CDR3 is 15 residues. Germline CDR1 and CDR2: SEHNR and FQNEAQ (reference sequence). The assay was immunoSEQ multiplex PCR, and TCRdb's table has in-frame clones only and misses some. Here the sample spans roughly 100,000 clones, about three quarters being singletons. This entry belongs to a study of blood T cell repertoires in COVID-19. This TCR was recovered from a woman in her seventies with acute or convalescent COVID-19. The sequencing sample was made of peripheral blood. The chain carries TRBV7-9 and TRBJ1-1, with 7 bases lining up with TRBD1. In nucleotides, the CDR3 is TGTGCCAGCAGGAGGACAGGTGGCGCGAACACTGAAGCTTTCTTT. This codes for CASRRTGGANTEAFF.